This passage covers 27 T cell receptor beta chains from one sample sequenced in a study of cytomegalovirus exposure and HLA in healthy donors. The repertoire was sequenced with immunoSEQ multiplex PCR; TCRdb's copy has only in-frame clones and lacks some. The table has roughly 120,000 clones, about 88% seen once; the top ten hold more than 2%. Sequences were obtained from PBMCs. These receptor sequences come from a woman aged 18-29 years in good health and CMV-seronegative.

J is TRBJ2-1 and V is TRBV25-1; D might be TRBD1 (6 bases). V lost 1 base, J lost 1 base, and 8 bases lay in between. The CDR3 runs 15 residues. The V gene's germline CDR1 is MGHDK and CDR2 SYGVNS. CDR3 sequence (DNA): TGTGCCAGCAGTGAATTCAGGGGATCCTACAATGAGCAGTTCTTC. Its translation is CASSEFRGSYNEQFF. The full variable domain, in which reference TRBV25-1 and TRBJ2-1 provide the parts outside the CDR3, is EADIYQTPRYLVIGTGKKITLECSQTMGHDKMYWYQQDPGMELHLIHYSYGVNSTEKGDLSSESTVSRIRTEHFPLTLESARPSHTSQYLCASSEFRGSYNEQFFGPGTRLTVL.

This rearrangement joins TRBV7-2 to TRBJ1-1; D may be TRBD1 (5 bases). The V gene's germline CDR1 is SGHTA and CDR2 FQGNSA. CDR3 length equals 18 residues. V was clipped by 4 bases and J by 0 bases, with 21 bases between them. Here the CDR3 reads CASSSQGLVSLLNTEAFF. The CDR3, as DNA: TGTGCCAGCAGCTCTCAGGGACTAGTGTCTTTGTTGAACACTGAAGCTTTCTTT.

The chain couples TRBV19 to TRBJ2-5, with 13 positions matching TRBD2. Germline-derived CDR1 and CDR2 are LNHDA and SQIVND (reference sequence). V lost 6 bases and J lost 3; bases outside the gene matches: 4. The CDR3 has 15 residues. The CDR3 is CASREGTSGKETQYF. The DNA of the CDR3 is TGTGCCAGTAGGGAGGGGACTAGCGGGAAAGAGACCCAGTACTTC. Full variable domain (remainder filled in from reference TRBV19 and TRBJ2-5): DGGITQSPKYLFRKEGQNVTLSCEQNLNHDAMYWYRQDPGQGLRLIYYSQIVNDFQKGDIAEGYSVSREKKESFPLTVTSAQKNPTAFYLCASREGTSGKETQYFGPGTRLLVL.

The count of this clone is one. The chain carries TRBV6-6 and TRBJ1-2; TRBD1 agrees at 8 bases. Germline V gives CDR1 MNHNY, CDR2 SVGAGI (reference sequence). CDR3 length equals 14 residues. Unmatched junction bases numbered 5, after V lost 2 bases and J lost 6 bases. The CDR3: CASSYARGQDGYTF. The CDR3 DNA is TGTGCCAGCAGTTACGCCAGGGGGCAGGATGGCTACACCTTC.

The J gene is TRBJ2-7, the V gene TRBV5-5; perhaps TRBD1 as D (6 bases). This CDR3 comprises 14 residues. Germline CDR1 is SGHKS and CDR2 is YYEKEE (reference sequence). The V end lost 4 bases, the J end lost 1 base, and 12 bases lay between the germline ends. CDR3 loop: CASSEGQRSYEQYF. CDR3 sequence (DNA): TGTGCCAGCAGCGAAGGACAGCGGTCCTACGAGCAGTACTTC.

This chain uses TRBV14 with TRBJ1-1; possible D gene TRBD1, 5 bases. V lost 1 base and J 3 bases, leaving 15 bases between the germline ends. The CDR3 is 16 residues long. Germline assignment: CDR1 SGHDN and CDR2 FVKESK. CDR3 protein: CASSQVTGSIYTEAFF. CDR3 bases: TGTGCCAGCAGCCAAGTTACAGGTTCTATCTACACTGAAGCTTTCTTT.

This rearrangement joins TRBV7-7 to TRBJ2-6, with 8 nucleotides matching TRBD2. The junction had 7 bases not matched to a gene; V was cut back by 3 bases and J by 0 bases. CDR3 length: 18 amino acids. From germline, CDR1 is SSHAT and CDR2 FNYEAQ (reference sequence). CDR3 sequence reads: CASSFSSTSGSGANVLTF. In DNA form, the CDR3 reads TGTGCCAGCAGCTTTAGCTCCACTAGCGGCTCTGGGGCCAACGTCCTGACTTTC. Variable domain in full (rest from reference TRBV7-7 and TRBJ2-6): GAGVSQSPRYKVTKRGQDVTLRCDPISSHATLYWYQQALGQGPEFLTYFNYEAQPDKSGLPSDRFSAERPEGSISTLTIQRTEQRDSAMYRCASSFSSTSGSGANVLTFGAGSRLTVL.

The J gene is TRBJ1-3, the V gene TRBV2; 10 nucleotides line up with TRBD1. Germline trimming cut 8 bases from V and 4 bases from J; bases unmatched to any gene: 14. The CDR3 has 17 residues. Germline V CDR1 and CDR2: SNHLY, FYNNEI. CDR3 in amino acids: CASVRGLTGGAGNTIYF. CDR3 DNA: TGTGCCAGCGTTCGGGGTCTGACAGGGGGCGCCGGAAACACCATATATTTT.

This rearrangement joins TRBV28 to TRBJ2-3; 8 bases line up with TRBD2. The germline CDR1 and CDR2 sequences are MDHEN and SYDVKM. With V trimmed by 7 bases and J by 3 bases, 6 bases remained unmatched. The CDR3 is 14 residues long. CDR3: CASTRAGGTDTQYF. Written as DNA, the CDR3 is TGTGCCAGCACCCGGGCGGGGGGTACAGATACGCAGTATTTT.

The DNA for the CDR3 is TGTGCCAGCAGTTACCGCGGTGAGACCCAGTACTTC. This translates into CASSYRGETQYF. The chain recombines TRBV6-5 with TRBJ2-5, with D unclear. Trimming shortened V by 2 bases and J by 5 bases, and 6 bases separated the two germline ends. CDR3 size: 12 residues. Germline CDR1 reads MNHEY; CDR2 reads SVGAGI.

V and J are TRBV7-9 and TRBJ2-3; no firm D call. The germline V gene encodes CDR1 SEHNR and CDR2 FQNEAQ (reference sequence). Between the trimmed V and J ends, which lost 3 bases and 3 bases, there was a span of 4 bases. This CDR3 has 12 residues. CDR3 in amino acids: CASSFRTDTQYF. The CDR3 DNA is TGTGCCAGCAGCTTTCGGACAGATACGCAGTATTTT.

The chain uses TRBV2 and TRBJ2-3, with TRBD2 matching over 10 bases. Germline V gene sequence: CDR1 SNHLY, CDR2 FYNNEI. The junction had 18 bases not matched to a gene; V was cut back by 4 bases and J by 5 bases. This CDR3 is 19 amino acids long. For the CDR3, the DNA is TGTGCCAGCAGTGTTCCCCTCGAGCGCCCAGCGGGGGGGCAAGATACGCAGTATTTT. Encoded protein: CASSVPLERPAGGQDTQYF.

The chain links TRBV7-2 to TRBJ1-1; 8 bases fit TRBD1. Trimming took 4 bases from V and 2 from J; bases not matched to a gene: 6. Germline V gene data show CDR1 as SGHTA and CDR2 as FQGNSA. The CDR3 is 15 amino acids. The DNA for the CDR3 is TGTGCCAGCAGCTCCCGACAGGGGCGAAACACTGAAGCTTTCTTT. It encodes CASSSRQGRNTEAFF.

This clone was detected a few times. This sequence joins TRBV7-2 and TRBJ1-1; TRBD1 agrees at 7 bases. V lost 4 bases to trimming and J lost 4 bases; unmatched junction nucleotides: 3. This CDR3 contains 13 residues. Germline assignment: CDR1 SGHTA and CDR2 FQGNSA. The CDR3 sequence: CASSSDRRTEAFF. The CDR3 coding sequence is TGTGCCAGCAGCTCGGACAGGCGCACTGAAGCTTTCTTT.

DNA of the CDR3: TGCGCCACCTCAGACAGGGGCTATGGCTACACCTTC. This sequence encodes CATSDRGYGYTF. The V call is TRBV5-1, the J call TRBJ1-2; 8 bases align to TRBD1. Germline V gene sequence: CDR1 SGHRS, CDR2 YFSETQ. The CDR3 is 12 amino acids. V was clipped by 9 bases and J by 4 bases; unmatched bases: 5.

This rearrangement joins TRBV9 to TRBJ2-3; no clear D. The CDR3 covers 13 residues. Looked up from germline, CDR1 is SGDLS and CDR2 is YYNGEE. V was clipped by 0 bases and J by 5 bases, with 7 bases between them. CDR3 loop: CASSVAPRDTQYF. The CDR3 nucleotides are TGTGCCAGCAGCGTAGCCCCCCGAGATACGCAGTATTTT.

Notes on this clone: The junction does not match germline at one end; this may be a read error. This rearrangement joins TRBV27 to TRBJ1-1; 10 bases fit TRBD1. Germline CDR1 is MNHEY and CDR2 is SMNVEV (reference sequence). This CDR3 is built from 11 residues. CDR3 in DNA: TGTGCCAGCAGTGGGGGGGACAGGGGAGTATTT. It encodes CASSGGDRGVF.

The chain joins TRBV19 to TRBJ1-4, with a weak D call TRBD1 (6 bases). From germline, CDR1 is LNHDA and CDR2 SQIVND (reference sequence). V dropped 3 bases and J dropped 8 bases, with 13 bases sitting between them. This CDR3 is built from 14 residues. The DNA of the CDR3 is TGTGCCAGTAGTATGGCCAGGGGTATGGAAAAACTGTTTTTT. This sequence encodes CASSMARGMEKLFF.

The V and J genes are TRBV5-6 and TRBJ1-5, with D possibly TRBD1 on 6 matching bases. The germline CDR1 and CDR2 sequences are SGHDT and YYEEEE. V was shortened by 0 bases and J by 7 bases, with 11 bases between the two germline ends. CDR3 length: 14 amino acids. This CDR3 is CASSLGPGEQPQHF. Here the CDR3 DNA reads TGTGCCAGCAGCTTGGGGCCAGGGGAGCAGCCCCAGCATTTT.

The rearrangement joins TRBV27 to TRBJ2-7; 9 bases fit TRBD1. Germline loops: CDR1 MNHEY, CDR2 SMNVEV (reference sequence). V lost 6 bases to trimming and J lost 2 bases; unmatched junction nucleotides: 5. The CDR3 is 14 residues long. The chain's CDR3 is CASSPGQGPYEQYF. In DNA form, the CDR3 reads TGTGCCAGCAGCCCGGGACAGGGCCCCTACGAGCAGTACTTC.

This sequence joins TRBV6-6 and TRBJ1-2; D is possibly TRBD1 (5 bases). Germline CDR1 reads MNHNY; CDR2 reads SVGAGI (reference sequence). Trimming took off 6 bases at V and 1 base at J, with 9 bases between the two ends. The CDR3 is made up of 13 amino acids. The CDR3 sequence: CASRKQDNYGYTF. CDR3 coding DNA: TGTGCCAGCAGGAAACAGGATAACTATGGCTACACCTTC.

The chain uses TRBV7-2 and TRBJ2-3; weak D call: TRBD2 (5 bases). The CDR3 length is 16 residues. Germline CDR1 SGHTA, CDR2 FQGNSA. Trimming stripped 8 bases from V and 2 bases from J, with 20 bases between. In DNA form, the CDR3 reads TGTGCCAGCTCCACATGGGCGGGTAGGAACACAGATACGCAGTATTTT. This codes for CASSTWAGRNTDTQYF.

The chain links TRBV5-4 to TRBJ1-3; 8 nucleotides agree with TRBD1. CDR3 size: 17 residues. Germline-derived CDR1 and CDR2 are SGHNT and YYREEE (reference sequence). J gave up 0 bases and V 4 bases, and 9 bases lay outside the gene matches. The CDR3 sequence is CASSLHDRGISGNTIYF. The CDR3 coding sequence is TGTGCCAGCAGCCTACACGACAGGGGAATCTCTGGAAACACCATATATTTT.

J is TRBJ2-7 and V is TRBV28; D gene ambiguous. With 6 bases removed from V and 0 bases from J, the gap between germline ends came to 6 bases. The CDR3 covers 12 residues. Germline-derived CDR1 and CDR2 are MDHEN and SYDVKM. DNA for the CDR3: TGTGCCAGCAGCCGGGTCTCCTACGAGCAGTACTTC. Amino acids: CASSRVSYEQYF.

V gene TRBV29-1 combines with J gene TRBJ2-1; 15 nucleotides align to TRBD2. CDR1 is SQVTM, CDR2 ANQGSEA, per germline. V dropped 1 base and J dropped 6; count of bases not matched to a gene: 4. The CDR3 length is 16 residues. This chain's CDR3 is CSVEAGLAGGLNEQFF. In DNA form, the CDR3 reads TGCAGCGTTGAAGCCGGACTAGCGGGGGGGCTCAATGAGCAGTTCTTC.

This rearrangement joins TRBV18 to TRBJ2-2; 7 bases are shared with TRBD2. CDR1 is KGHSH, CDR2 LQKENI, per germline. The CDR3 consists of 16 residues. J gave up 3 bases and V 3 bases, and 7 bases lay outside the gene matches. The CDR3 loop reads CASSPLAGAHTGELFF. CDR3 bases: TGTGCCAGCTCACCTTTAGCGGGCGCCCACACCGGGGAGCTGTTTTTT.

The CDR3: CAISSDRQGETQYF. In nucleotides, the CDR3 is TGTGCCATCAGTAGTGACCGACAGGGAGAGACCCAGTACTTC. The chain couples TRBV10-3 to TRBJ2-5; 7 bases match TRBD1. Germline V gene sequence: CDR1 ENHRY, CDR2 SYGVKD. The junction had 7 bases not matched to a gene; V was cut back by 5 bases and J by 4 bases. This CDR3 has 14 amino acids.